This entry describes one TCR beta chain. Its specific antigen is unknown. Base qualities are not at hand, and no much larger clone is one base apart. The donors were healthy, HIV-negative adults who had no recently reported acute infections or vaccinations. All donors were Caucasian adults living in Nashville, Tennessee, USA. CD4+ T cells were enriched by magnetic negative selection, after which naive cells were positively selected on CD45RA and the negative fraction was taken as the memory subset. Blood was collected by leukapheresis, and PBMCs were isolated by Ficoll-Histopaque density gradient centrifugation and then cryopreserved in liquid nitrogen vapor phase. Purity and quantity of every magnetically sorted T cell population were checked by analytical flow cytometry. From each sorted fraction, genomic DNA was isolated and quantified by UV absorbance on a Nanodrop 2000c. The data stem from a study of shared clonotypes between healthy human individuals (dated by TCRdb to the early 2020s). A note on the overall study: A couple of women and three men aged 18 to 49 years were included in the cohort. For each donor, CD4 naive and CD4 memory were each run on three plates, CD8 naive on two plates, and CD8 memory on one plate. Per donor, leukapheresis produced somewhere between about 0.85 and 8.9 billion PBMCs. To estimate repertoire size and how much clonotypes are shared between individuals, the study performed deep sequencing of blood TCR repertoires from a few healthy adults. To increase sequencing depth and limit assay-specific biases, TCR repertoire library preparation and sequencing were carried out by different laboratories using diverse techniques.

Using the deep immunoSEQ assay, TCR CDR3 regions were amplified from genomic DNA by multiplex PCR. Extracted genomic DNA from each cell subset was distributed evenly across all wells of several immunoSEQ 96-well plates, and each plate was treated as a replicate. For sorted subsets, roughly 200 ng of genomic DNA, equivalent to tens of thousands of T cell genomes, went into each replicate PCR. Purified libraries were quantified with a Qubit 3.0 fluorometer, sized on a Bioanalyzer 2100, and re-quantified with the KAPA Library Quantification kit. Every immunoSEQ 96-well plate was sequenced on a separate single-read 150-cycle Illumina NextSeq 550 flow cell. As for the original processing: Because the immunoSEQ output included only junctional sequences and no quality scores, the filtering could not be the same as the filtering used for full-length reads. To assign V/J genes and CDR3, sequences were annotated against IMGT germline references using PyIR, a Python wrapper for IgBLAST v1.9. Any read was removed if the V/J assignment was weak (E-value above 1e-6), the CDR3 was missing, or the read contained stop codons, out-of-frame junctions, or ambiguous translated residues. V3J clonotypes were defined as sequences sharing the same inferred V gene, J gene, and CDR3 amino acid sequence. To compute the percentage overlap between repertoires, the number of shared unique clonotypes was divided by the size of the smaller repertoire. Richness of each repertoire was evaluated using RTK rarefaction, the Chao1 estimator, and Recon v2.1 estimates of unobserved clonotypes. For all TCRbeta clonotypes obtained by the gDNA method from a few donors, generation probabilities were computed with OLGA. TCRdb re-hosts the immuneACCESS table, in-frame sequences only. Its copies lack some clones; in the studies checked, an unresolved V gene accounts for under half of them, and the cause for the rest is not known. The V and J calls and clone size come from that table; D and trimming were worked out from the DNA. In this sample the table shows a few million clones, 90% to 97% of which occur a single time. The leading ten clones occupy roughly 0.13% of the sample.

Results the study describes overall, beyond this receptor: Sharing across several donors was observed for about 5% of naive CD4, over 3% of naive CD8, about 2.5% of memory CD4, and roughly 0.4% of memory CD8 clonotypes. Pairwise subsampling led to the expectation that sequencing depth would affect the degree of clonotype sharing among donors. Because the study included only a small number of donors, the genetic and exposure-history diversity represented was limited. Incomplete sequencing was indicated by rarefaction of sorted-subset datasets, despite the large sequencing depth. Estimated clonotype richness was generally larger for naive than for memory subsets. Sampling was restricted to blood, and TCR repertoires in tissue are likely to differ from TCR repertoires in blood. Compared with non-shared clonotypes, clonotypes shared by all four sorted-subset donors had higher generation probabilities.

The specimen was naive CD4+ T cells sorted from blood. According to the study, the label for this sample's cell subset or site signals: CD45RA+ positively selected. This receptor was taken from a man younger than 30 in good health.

The DNA sequence is TGTGCCAGCAGTTTACACGGGGGGTCTCTAACCCAGTACTTC. It specifies CASSLHGGSLTQYF. The chain is made from TRBV28 and TRBJ2-5, with 7 bases in between that match TRBD2. The CDR3 has 14 amino acids, counting the end cysteine and phenylalanine. The sequence is cut down to CDR3 DNA, 42 bases in frame from base 1. Trimming takes 2 bases off V and 8 bases off J; junction bases not matched to a gene: 8. CDR1 and CDR2 were assigned from the germline V gene as MDHEN and SYDVKM.